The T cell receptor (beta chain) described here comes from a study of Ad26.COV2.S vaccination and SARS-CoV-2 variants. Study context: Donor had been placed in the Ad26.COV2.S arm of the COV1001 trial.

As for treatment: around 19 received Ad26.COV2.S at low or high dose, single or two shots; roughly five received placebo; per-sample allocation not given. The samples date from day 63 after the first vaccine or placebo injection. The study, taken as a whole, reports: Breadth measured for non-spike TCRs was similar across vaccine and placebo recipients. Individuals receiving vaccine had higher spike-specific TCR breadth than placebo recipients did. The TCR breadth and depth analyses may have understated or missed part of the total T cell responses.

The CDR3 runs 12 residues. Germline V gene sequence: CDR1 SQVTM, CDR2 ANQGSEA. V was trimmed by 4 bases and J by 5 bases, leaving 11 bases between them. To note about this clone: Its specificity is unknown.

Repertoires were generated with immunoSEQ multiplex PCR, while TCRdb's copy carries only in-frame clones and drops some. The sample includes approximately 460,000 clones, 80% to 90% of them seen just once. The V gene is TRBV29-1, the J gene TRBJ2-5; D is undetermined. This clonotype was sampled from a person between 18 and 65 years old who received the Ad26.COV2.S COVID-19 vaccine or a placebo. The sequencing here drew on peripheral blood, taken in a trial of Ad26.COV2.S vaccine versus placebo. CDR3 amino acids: CSVVSVGETQYF. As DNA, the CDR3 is TGCAGCGTTGTCTCCGTCGGCGAGACCCAGTACTTC.